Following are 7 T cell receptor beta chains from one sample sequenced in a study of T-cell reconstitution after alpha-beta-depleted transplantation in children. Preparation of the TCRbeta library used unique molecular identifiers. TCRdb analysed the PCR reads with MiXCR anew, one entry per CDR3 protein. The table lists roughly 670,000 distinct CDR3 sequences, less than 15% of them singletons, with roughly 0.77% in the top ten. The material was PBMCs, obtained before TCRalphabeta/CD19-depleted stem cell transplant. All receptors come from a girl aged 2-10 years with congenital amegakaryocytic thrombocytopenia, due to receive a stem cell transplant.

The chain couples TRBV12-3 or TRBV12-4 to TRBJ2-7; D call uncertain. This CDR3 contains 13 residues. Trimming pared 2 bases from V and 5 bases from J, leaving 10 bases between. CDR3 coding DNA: TGTGCCAGCAGTTTATCTGGTGTGAACGAGCAGTACTTC. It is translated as CASSLSGVNEQYF.

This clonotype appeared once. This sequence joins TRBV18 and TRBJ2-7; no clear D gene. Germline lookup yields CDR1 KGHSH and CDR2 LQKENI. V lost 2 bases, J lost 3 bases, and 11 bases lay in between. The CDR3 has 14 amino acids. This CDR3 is CASSPGVRNYEQYF. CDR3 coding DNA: TGTGCCAGCTCACCAGGAGTACGAAACTACGAGCAGTACTTC.

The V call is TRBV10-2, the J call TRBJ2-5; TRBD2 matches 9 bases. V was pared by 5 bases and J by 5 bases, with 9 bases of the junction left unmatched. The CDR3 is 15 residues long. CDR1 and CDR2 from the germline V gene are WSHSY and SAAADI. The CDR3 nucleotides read TGCGCCAGCAGTCCCGGCGGGAGGGCCTTTGAGACCCAGTACTTC. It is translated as CASSPGGRAFETQYF.

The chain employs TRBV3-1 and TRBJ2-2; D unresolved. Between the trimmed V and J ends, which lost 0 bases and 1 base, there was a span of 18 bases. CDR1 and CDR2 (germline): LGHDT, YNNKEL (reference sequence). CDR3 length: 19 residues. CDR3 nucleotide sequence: TGTGCCAGCAGCCAAGAATCCGGAGTGCGTTTTGGGAACACCGGGGAGCTGTTTTTT. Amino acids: CASSQESGVRFGNTGELFF.

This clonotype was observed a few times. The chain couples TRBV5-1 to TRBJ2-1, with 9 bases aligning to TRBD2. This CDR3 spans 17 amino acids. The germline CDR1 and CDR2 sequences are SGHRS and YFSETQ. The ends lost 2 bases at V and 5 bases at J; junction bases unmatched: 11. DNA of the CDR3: TGCGCCAGCAGCTTCTTTTTAGCGGGAGCGGCCCACAATGAGCAGTTCTTC. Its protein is CASSFFLAGAAHNEQFF.

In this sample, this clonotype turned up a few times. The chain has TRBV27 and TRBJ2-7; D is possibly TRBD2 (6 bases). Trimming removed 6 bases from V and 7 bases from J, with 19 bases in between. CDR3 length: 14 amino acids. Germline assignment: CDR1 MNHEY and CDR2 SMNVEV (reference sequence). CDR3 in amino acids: CASRPGLRFLEQYF. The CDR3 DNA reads TGTGCCAGCAGACCGGGACTGAGATTTTTAGAGCAGTACTTC.

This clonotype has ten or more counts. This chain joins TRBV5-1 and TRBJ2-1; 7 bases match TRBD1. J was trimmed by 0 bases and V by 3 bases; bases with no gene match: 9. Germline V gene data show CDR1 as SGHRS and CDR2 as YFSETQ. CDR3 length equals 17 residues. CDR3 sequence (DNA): TGCGCCAGCAGCTCCCCTTCGGGACAGAGCTCCTACAATGAGCAGTTCTTC. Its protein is CASSSPSGQSSYNEQFF. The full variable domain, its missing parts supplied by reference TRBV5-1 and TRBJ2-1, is KAGVTQTPRYLIKTRGQQVTLSCSPISGHRSVSWYQQTPGQGLQFLFEYFSETQRNKGNFPGRFSGRQFSNSRSEMNVSTLELGDSALYLCASSSPSGQSSYNEQFFGPGTRLTVL.